The following is a T cell receptor (beta chain) sequence with its context. Its cognate antigen is unknown. It was template switching that added a universal primer site, and there were unique molecular identifiers on the cDNA. TCRdb passed the 5' RACE reads through MiXCR, listing each CDR3 protein once. The table has 210,000 or so distinct CDR3 sequences, around a sixth seen once; the top ten hold 40%. Healthy Caucasians made up all donors. Trimming removed 7 bases from V and 7 bases from J, with 16 bases in between. This CDR3 has 13 residues. Germline V lookup: CDR1 LNHDA, CDR2 SQIVND (reference sequence). This specimen comes from a study of identical twins. Study conclusions and caveats: Out-of-frame alpha sequences shared by twins were enriched for low generation probability.

In addition, the sample was reused for a study of T cells expressing NK-cell markers.

Sequencing was performed on CD8+ T cells sorted from blood. The chain combines TRBV19 with TRBJ1-1, with a possible D match to TRBD1 (5 bases). The sequence came from a young woman in good health. The CDR3 region is CASTPAGHGEAFF. The CDR3 DNA reads as TGTGCCAGTACTCCGGCAGGGCACGGTGAAGCTTTCTTT.